Each of the 30 T cell receptor beta chains below was sequenced from the same sample in a study of control samples from healthy donors and cancer patients. Using immunoSEQ multiplex PCR, the repertoire was profiled, and TCRdb retains in-frame clones only, with some absent. The sample has some 94,000 clones, 85% to 90% seen once; the top ten hold roughly 9.7%. What was sequenced was PBMCs. These receptors all come from a woman in her fifties or sixties with colorectal cancer.

This clone was recorded only once. The V and J genes are TRBV10-1 and TRBJ1-3; D unclear. CDR3 size: 16 residues. Germline CDR1 WNHNN, CDR2 SYGVQD (reference sequence). Deletions cut 2 bases from V and 0 bases from J, with 11 bases between. The CDR3 DNA reads as TGCGCCAGCAGTGAGGACACAATATCCTCTGGAAACACCATATATTTT. This translates into CASSEDTISSGNTIYF.

This rearrangement joins TRBV4-3 to TRBJ1-1; D is perhaps TRBD1 (5 bases). CDR3 length: 15 amino acids. CDR1 is LGHNA and CDR2 is YSLEER in the germline V gene. Trimming removed 0 bases at V and 1 base at J, with 9 bases between. DNA of the CDR3: TGCGCCAGCAGCCAAGAAAGGGGCCGGAACACTGAAGCTTTCTTT. It is translated as CASSQERGRNTEAFF.

The chain couples TRBV28 to TRBJ2-1; 7 positions match TRBD1. Germline V gene sequence: CDR1 MDHEN, CDR2 SYDVKM. V shed 6 bases, J shed 7 bases, and the junction held 9 bases outside the gene matches. This CDR3 comprises 14 residues. The CDR3: CASSGTAPRNEQFF. The DNA of the CDR3 is TGTGCCAGCAGCGGGACAGCGCCACGGAATGAGCAGTTCTTC.

For this clone: Other DNA sequences in this specimen translate into the identical CDR3. The chain is built from TRBV18 and TRBJ2-2; no clear D. This CDR3 has 13 residues. Trimming pared 1 base from V and 3 bases from J, leaving 3 bases between. Germline V gives CDR1 KGHSH, CDR2 LQKENI. The CDR3 region is CASSPQDTGELFF. CDR3 coding DNA: TGTGCCAGCTCACCACAAGACACCGGGGAGCTGTTTTTT.

The chain carries TRBV3-1 (or the pseudogene TRBV3-2) and TRBJ1-3; no clear D gene. V lost 5 bases to trimming and J lost 0 bases, with 11 bases between them. CDR1 is LGHDT, CDR2 YNNKEL, per germline (reference sequence). This CDR3 is 15 amino acids long. CDR3 coding DNA: TGTGCCAGCAGCGCTTCGGGCAGCTCTGGAAACACCATATATTTT. This sequence encodes CASSASGSSGNTIYF.

The chain is built from TRBV7-9 and TRBJ1-5, with a weak D call TRBD1 (5 bases). Trimming pared 3 bases from V and 0 bases from J, leaving 6 bases between. The CDR3 spans 14 residues. The germline gives CDR1 SEHNR, CDR2 FQNEAQ (reference sequence). CDR3 sequence (DNA): TGTGCCAGCAGCTTCCAGGGTAGCAATCAGCCCCAGCATTTT. Its translation: CASSFQGSNQPQHF.

The chain has TRBV18 and TRBJ1-5; TRBD1 might be the D (5 bases). V lost 3 bases to trimming and J lost 0 bases, with 12 bases between them. The CDR3 loop spans 16 amino acids. Germline V gene sequence: CDR1 KGHSH, CDR2 LQKENI. DNA of the CDR3: TGTGCCAGCTCACCTCAAGGACAAAATAGCAATCAGCCCCAGCATTTT. Translated, it gives CASSPQGQNSNQPQHF.

This chain links TRBV11-1 with TRBJ2-2, with TRBD2 matching 11 bases. With 5 bases clipped from V and 4 bases from J, the junction kept 3 bases outside the gene matches. Germline CDR1 is SGHAT and CDR2 is FQDESV (reference sequence). CDR3 length equals 15 residues. CDR3 sequence reads: CASSPGLAGTGELFF. For the CDR3, the DNA is TGTGCCAGCAGCCCTGGACTAGCGGGCACCGGGGAGCTGTTTTTT.

As concerns this clone: Other DNA sequences from this sample encode an identical CDR3 as well. The chain combines TRBV2 with TRBJ1-1; perhaps TRBD1 as D (5 bases). Germline CDR1 SNHLY, CDR2 FYNNEI. This CDR3 has 13 amino acids. V lost 8 bases and J lost 0, with 10 bases in between. CDR3: CASSSGLNTEAFF. The CDR3 DNA reads TGTGCCAGCTCCTCGGGGCTGAACACTGAAGCTTTCTTT.

The rearrangement joins TRBV2 to TRBJ1-2; D uncertain. CDR1 SNHLY and CDR2 FYNNEI come from the germline V gene. The CDR3 consists of 13 residues. Trimming left V 4 bases short and J 2 bases short, with 8 bases between. The chain's CDR3 is CASSVRPNYGYTF. In DNA form, the CDR3 reads TGTGCCAGCAGTGTCAGGCCGAACTATGGCTACACCTTC.

The sample holds a few counts of this clone. This sequence joins TRBV6-4 and TRBJ2-1; 9 bases align to TRBD2. The germline V gene has CDR1 MRHNA and CDR2 SNTAGT. The CDR3 extends over 15 amino acids. The ends lost 2 bases at V and 3 bases at J; junction bases unmatched: 2. The CDR3 region is CASSDERGDYNEQFF. The CDR3 bases are TGTGCCAGCAGTGACGAGCGGGGGGACTACAATGAGCAGTTCTTC.

V gene TRBV6-5 combines with J gene TRBJ2-6, with D hard to call. V lost 5 bases to trimming and J lost 1 base, with 9 bases between them. CDR1 and CDR2 (germline): MNHEY, SVGAGI. There are 15 residues in the CDR3. CDR3 nucleotides: TGTGCCAGCAGTCGACCTCCATCTGGGGCCAACGTCCTGACTTTC. Translating gives CASSRPPSGANVLTF.

The chain is built from TRBV30 and TRBJ1-2, with D perhaps TRBD1 (5 bases). The CDR3 consists of 13 residues. The germline CDR1 and CDR2 sequences are GTSNPN and SVGIG (reference sequence). V was clipped by 0 bases and J by 8 bases, with 13 bases between them. The CDR3 region is CAWSVYRDSGYTF. The CDR3 coding sequence is TGTGCCTGGAGTGTATACCGGGACTCAGGCTACACCTTC.

This sequence joins TRBV10-3 and TRBJ1-6, with D maybe TRBD1 (5 bases). V shed 2 bases and J shed 7 bases, with 12 bases lying between them. CDR3 length: 15 residues. Germline V gene lookup returns CDR1 ENHRY and CDR2 SYGVKD. The chain's CDR3 is CAISESRDGNSPLHF. The CDR3 coding sequence is TGTGCCATCAGTGAGAGCAGGGACGGCAATTCACCCCTCCACTTT.

The rearrangement uses TRBV5-1 and TRBJ2-5; 13 positions match TRBD2. The CDR3 length is 16 residues. The germline V gene encodes CDR1 SGHRS and CDR2 YFSETQ. Unmatched junction bases numbered 7, after V lost 3 bases and J lost 5 bases. The CDR3 sequence: CASSWGTSGVRETQYF. CDR3 nucleotide sequence: TGCGCCAGCAGCTGGGGGACTAGCGGGGTGAGGGAGACCCAGTACTTC.

Only one count was recorded for this clone. This chain joins TRBV24-1 and TRBJ2-5; TRBD2 matches at 9 bases. The CDR3 loop spans 15 amino acids. Germline CDR1 KGHDR, CDR2 SFDVKD. The V segment lost 3 bases and the J segment 2 bases; nucleotides outside the gene matches: 3. Here the CDR3 reads CATSDVAGEQETQYF. The CDR3 coding sequence is TGTGCCACCAGTGATGTAGCGGGGGAACAAGAGACCCAGTACTTC.

The chain recombines TRBV4-1 with TRBJ2-1, with a possible D match to TRBD1 (6 bases). V was cut by 0 bases and J by 7 bases, with 22 bases left in between. The CDR3 extends over 18 amino acids. Per germline, CDR1 MGHRA and CDR2 YSYEKL. CDR3 bases: TGCGCCAGCAGCCAAGAGGGTGGGGGCAGGGTGATTGGGAATGAGCAGTTCTTC. Its protein product is CASSQEGGGRVIGNEQFF.

The chain has TRBV4-3 and TRBJ1-3; 11 nucleotides match TRBD1. The CDR3 runs to 16 residues. Germline V CDR1 and CDR2: LGHNA, YSLEER. The ends lost 4 bases at V and 2 bases at J; junction bases unmatched: 4. The CDR3 sequence is CASSPQGQGAGNTIYF. The CDR3 region has the DNA TGCGCCAGCAGCCCCCAGGGACAGGGGGCTGGAAACACCATATATTTT.

The DNA of the CDR3 is TGTGCCTGGAGTCCGGGACAGAAAAACATTCAGTACTTC. Amino acids: CAWSPGQKNIQYF. The rearrangement uses TRBV30 and TRBJ2-4; 7 bases align to TRBD1. This CDR3 contains 13 residues. After removal of 2 bases from V and 4 bases from J, the junction contained 2 bases not matched to a gene. Germline CDR1 reads GTSNPN; CDR2 reads SVGIG (reference sequence).

V gene TRBV10-1 combines with J gene TRBJ2-7, with D possibly matching TRBD2 (6 bases). The germline V and J ends were trimmed by 8 bases and 3 bases, with 20 bases remaining between them. The CDR3 length is 15 residues. Germline V CDR1 and CDR2: WNHNN, SYGVQD (reference sequence). This chain's CDR3 is CASAPRGGHFYEQYV. The DNA of the CDR3 is TGCGCCAGCGCCCCCCGAGGAGGGCATTTCTACGAGCAGTACGTC.

V and J are TRBV20-1 and TRBJ2-1, with D unclear. The CDR3 covers 11 residues. The V gene's germline CDR1 is DFQATT and CDR2 SNEGSKA (reference sequence). V was clipped by 3 bases and J by 4 bases, with 4 bases between them. The CDR3 sequence is CSASLYNEQFF. The CDR3 bases are TGCAGTGCTAGCCTTTACAATGAGCAGTTCTTC.

In this sample, this clone turned up once. V and J are TRBV19 and TRBJ1-4; 9 bases align to TRBD1. Looked up from germline, CDR1 is LNHDA and CDR2 is SQIVND (reference sequence). The CDR3 consists of 19 residues. With V trimmed by 3 bases and J by 3 bases, 14 bases remained unmatched. The CDR3 is CASSILSTGGASSNEKLFF. The CDR3 nucleotides read TGTGCCAGTAGTATCTTGTCGACAGGGGGAGCGTCATCTAATGAAAAACTGTTTTTT.

The rearrangement uses TRBV3-1 (or the pseudogene TRBV3-2) and TRBJ1-2, with D possibly being TRBD1 (5 bases). The CDR3 is made up of 15 amino acids. Trimming shortened V by 4 bases and J by 4 bases, and 16 bases separated the two germline ends. Germline values: CDR1 LGHDT, CDR2 YNNKEL (reference sequence). The CDR3 sequence: CASSRQGVSSYGYTF. The CDR3 DNA is TGTGCCAGCAGCCGTCAGGGCGTTAGTAGCTATGGCTACACCTTC.

The chain joins TRBV7-8 to TRBJ2-5; TRBD1 is a possible D gene (5 bases). The CDR3 spans 15 residues. The germline gives CDR1 SGHVS, CDR2 FQNEAQ. Trimming left V 5 bases short and J 3 bases short, with 16 bases between. The CDR3, as DNA: TGTGCCAGCAGCCTCAGGGTAGGGAAAAAAGAGACCCAGTACTTC. Encoded protein: CASSLRVGKKETQYF.

The rearrangement uses TRBV6-6 and TRBJ1-2, with TRBD1 as a possible D gene (6 bases). The V gene's germline CDR1 is MNHNY and CDR2 SVGAGI (reference sequence). Trimming took off 8 bases at V and 4 bases at J, with 11 bases between the two ends. The CDR3 contains 12 residues. The DNA of the CDR3 is TGTGCCAGCTCCGACAGGTTCTATGGCTACACCTTC. Amino acids: CASSDRFYGYTF.

V and J are TRBV10-1 and TRBJ2-2, with D possibly TRBD1 on 6 matching bases. The CDR3 extends over 15 amino acids. Germline-derived CDR1 and CDR2 are WNHNN and SYGVQD (reference sequence). V lost 2 bases and J lost 4, with 11 bases in between. The chain's CDR3 is CASSEGQGITGELFF. The CDR3 bases are TGCGCCAGCAGTGAGGGGCAGGGGATCACCGGGGAGCTGTTTTTT.

The gene calls are TRBV5-5 and TRBJ1-1; no firm D call. Per the germline V gene, CDR1 is SGHKS and CDR2 is YYEKEE (reference sequence). With 2 bases removed from V and 0 bases from J, the gap between germline ends came to 5 bases. The CDR3 extends over 13 amino acids. In DNA, the CDR3 is TGTGCCAGCAGCTTCTACGTGAACACTGAAGCTTTCTTT. The encoded protein is CASSFYVNTEAFF.

This chain joins TRBV18 and TRBJ1-1; the D gene is possibly TRBD1 (5 bases). The V end was cut by 1 base, the J end by 3 bases, with 6 bases between. The CDR3 covers 13 residues. Germline V gene data show CDR1 as KGHSH and CDR2 as LQKENI. The CDR3 nucleotides read TGTGCCAGCTCACCACTACAGGACACTGAAGCTTTCTTT. The encoded protein is CASSPLQDTEAFF.

J is TRBJ2-4 and V is TRBV19; D may be TRBD2 (5 bases). Germline-derived CDR1 and CDR2 are LNHDA and SQIVND (reference sequence). The CDR3 length is 14 residues. The V gene lost 4 bases and the J gene lost 9 bases, with 16 bases spanning the gap. The CDR3 reads CASSRPDGVGIQYF. In DNA, the CDR3 is TGTGCCAGTAGTAGGCCCGACGGGGTTGGCATTCAGTACTTC.

The chain couples TRBV7-9 to TRBJ1-2; 7 positions match TRBD1. The CDR3 runs to 14 residues. Germline V gives CDR1 SEHNR, CDR2 FQNEAQ (reference sequence). Unmatched junction bases numbered 4, after V lost 5 bases and J lost 1 base. CDR3 in DNA: TGTGCCAGCAGCCCGGGACAGCTTAACTATGGCTACACCTTC. Encoded protein: CASSPGQLNYGYTF.